The next 29 T cell receptor beta chains were all read from a single sample in a study of lymphopenia after photon versus proton radiotherapy (dated by TCRdb to the late 2010s). The library was generated by the immunoSEQ multiplex PCR assay. The immuneACCESS repertoire file appears here via TCRdb, limited to in-frame rearrangements. These files lack a portion of the clones; in checked studies, under half of the deficit traces to unresolved V genes, and the cause of the others is not known. This sample has 25,000 to 30,000 clones in its table, and about nine tenths of those were observed once. The leading ten clones occupy around 0.76% of the sample. This material consisted of peripheral blood, taken from a patient treated with photon-based radiotherapy. The receptors were sampled from a woman aged 45-65 years with cholangiocarcinoma.

The V and J genes are TRBV5-1 and TRBJ1-1, with a weak D call TRBD1 (6 bases). The CDR3 loop spans 14 amino acids. Germline loops: CDR1 SGHRS, CDR2 YFSETQ. Trimming took 0 bases from V and 4 from J, leaving 10 bases between them. CDR3 bases: TGCGCCAGCAGCTTGGTGGGGGGGCGCACTGAAGCTTTCTTT. Translation gives CASSLVGGRTEAFF. The full variable domain, completed using reference TRBV5-1 and TRBJ1-1, is KAGVTQTPRYLIKTRGQQVTLSCSPISGHRSVSWYQQTPGQGLQFLFEYFSETQRNKGNFPGRFSGRQFSNSRSEMNVSTLELGDSALYLCASSLVGGRTEAFFGQGTRLTVV.

This clone was detected a few times. J is TRBJ1-2 and V is TRBV7-9; D gene ambiguous. The V and J ends lost 2 bases and 5 bases respectively, with 6 bases between them. The CDR3 covers 12 residues. Germline loops: CDR1 SEHNR, CDR2 FQNEAQ (reference sequence). The CDR3 sequence is CASSLFGYGYTF. The CDR3 nucleotides read TGTGCCAGCAGCTTATTCGGTTATGGCTACACCTTC.

This chain links TRBV7-9 with TRBJ2-1, with 11 bases aligning to TRBD2. Looked up from germline, CDR1 is SEHNR and CDR2 is FQNEAQ (reference sequence). The CDR3 extends over 12 amino acids. The V segment lost 5 bases and the J segment 12 bases; nucleotides outside the gene matches: 3. The CDR3 nucleotides read TGTGCCAGCAGCCAAACTAGCGGGGGGCAGTTCTTC. This encodes CASSQTSGGQFF. The whole variable domain, remainder taken from reference TRBV7-9 and TRBJ2-1, is DTGVSQNPRHKITKRGQNVTFRCDPISEHNRLYWYRQTLGQGPEFLTYFQNEAQLEKSRLLSDRFSAERPKGSFSTLEIQRTEQGDSAMYLCASSQTSGGQFFGPGTRLTVL.

The CDR3 nucleotides read TGCGCCAGCAGCCAAGGGACTAACAGCTACGAGCAGTACTTC. It specifies CASSQGTNSYEQYF. The V gene is TRBV4-3, the J gene TRBJ2-7; weak D call: TRBD2 (6 bases). Trimming stripped 1 base from V and 3 bases from J, with 10 bases between. Germline V gene sequence: CDR1 LGHNA, CDR2 YSLEER. The length of the CDR3 is 14 residues.

There are a few counts of this clone. The V and J genes are TRBV11-2 and TRBJ1-2; 7 positions match TRBD1. The CDR3 totals 15 residues. CDR1 is SGHAT, CDR2 FQNNGV, per germline. The V and J ends lost 4 bases and 2 bases, in that order; junction bases with no gene match: 7. Here the CDR3 reads CASSSLTGWNYGYTF. CDR3 sequence (DNA): TGTGCCAGCAGCTCGCTGACAGGGTGGAACTATGGCTACACCTTC.

CDR3 nucleotides: TGTGCCAGCTCCCCCGTGGCGGAGAGCTCCTACGAGCAGTACTTC. Amino acids: CASSPVAESSYEQYF. The V and J genes are TRBV18 and TRBJ2-7; D is undetermined. CDR1 is KGHSH and CDR2 is LQKENI in the germline V gene. This CDR3 is built from 15 residues. V was clipped by 6 bases and J by 0 bases, with 15 bases between them.

This chain joins TRBV11-2 and TRBJ2-5; 9 bases are shared with TRBD1. CDR3 length: 15 residues. V was clipped by 1 base and J by 4 bases; unmatched bases: 4. CDR1 SGHAT and CDR2 FQNNGV come from the germline V gene. In DNA, the CDR3 is TGTGCCAGCAGCTTAGTCACAGGGGGCCTAGAGACCCAGTACTTC. It encodes CASSLVTGGLETQYF.

The chain couples TRBV7-2 to TRBJ1-5, with D hard to call. Per germline, CDR1 SGHTA and CDR2 FQGNSA. V lost 3 bases and J lost 4, with 4 bases in between. This CDR3 has 12 residues. The CDR3 is CASSFVNQPQHF. The CDR3 DNA reads TGTGCCAGCAGCTTCGTAAATCAGCCCCAGCATTTT.

This chain joins TRBV7-8 and TRBJ1-6, with D maybe TRBD1 (5 bases). Trimming cost V 5 bases and J 9 bases, with 20 bases left between them. This CDR3 has 16 residues. Germline loops: CDR1 SGHVS, CDR2 FQNEAQ. CDR3 residues: CASSPPVGKRGSPLHF. For the CDR3, the DNA is TGTGCCAGCAGCCCTCCGGTAGGGAAAAGGGGTTCACCCCTCCACTTT.

This rearrangement joins TRBV7-8 to TRBJ2-7; D gene unclear. The CDR3 runs 13 residues. Germline V CDR1 and CDR2: SGHVS, FQNEAQ. The ends were cut back, 6 bases at V and 3 bases at J, with 12 bases in the middle. The CDR3: CASRTPSNYEQYF. The CDR3, as DNA: TGTGCCAGCAGAACGCCCTCAAACTACGAGCAGTACTTC.

This sequence joins TRBV5-8 and TRBJ1-5, with D maybe TRBD1 (6 bases). The ends were cut back, 4 bases at V and 6 bases at J, with 11 bases in the middle. The CDR3 contains 13 residues. Germline V gene sequence: CDR1 SGHTS, CDR2 YDEGEE. The DNA of the CDR3 is TGTGCCAGCAGCATAGGACAGTTTCAGCCCCAGCATTTT. Translation gives CASSIGQFQPQHF.

The chain carries TRBV7-2 and TRBJ1-1; tentatively, D is TRBD1 (5 bases). V was clipped by 4 bases and J by 0 bases, with 15 bases between them. There are 16 residues in the CDR3. Germline-derived CDR1 and CDR2 are SGHTA and FQGNSA. The CDR3 region is CASSSTGRTMNTEAFF. The CDR3 coding sequence is TGTGCCAGCAGCTCAACGGGTCGGACAATGAACACTGAAGCTTTCTTT. Full variable domain (missing parts from reference TRBV7-2 and TRBJ1-1): GAGVSQSPSNKVTEKGKDVELRCDPISGHTALYWYRQSLGQGLEFLIYFQGNSAPDKSGLPSDRFSAERTGGSVSTLTIQRTQQEDSAVYLCASSSTGRTMNTEAFFGQGTRLTVV.

The chain has TRBV5-4 and TRBJ2-2; TRBD2 agrees at 8 bases. CDR1 SGHNT and CDR2 YYREEE come from the germline V gene (reference sequence). The CDR3 runs to 17 residues. The V gene end was trimmed by 0 bases and the J gene end by 5 bases; junction bases not matched to a gene: 9. CDR3 DNA: TGTGCCAGCAGCTTGGGGACTAGCTTGACGGGAACCGGGGAGCTGTTTTTT. Its protein is CASSLGTSLTGTGELFF.

The CDR3: CAWSPRGGSRNTEAFF. CDR3 nucleotide sequence: TGTGCCTGGAGCCCAAGGGGGGGCAGCAGGAACACTGAAGCTTTCTTT. The chain carries TRBV30 and TRBJ1-1; possibly TRBD1 for D (6 bases). CDR1 is GTSNPN, CDR2 SVGIG, per germline (reference sequence). The CDR3 covers 16 residues. V gave up 3 bases and J gave up 1 base, with 18 bases separating them.

V and J are TRBV6-1 and TRBJ1-1; the match to TRBD1 covers 7 bases. The CDR3 has 15 residues. The V gene's germline CDR1 is MNHNS and CDR2 SASEGT. Trimming took 0 bases from V and 7 from J; bases not matched to a gene: 8. DNA for the CDR3: TGTGCCAGCAGTGAAGCAAGCGCCCGGACAGGTGAAGCTTTCTTT. Amino acid sequence: CASSEASARTGEAFF.

The genes are TRBV18 and TRBJ2-7; maybe TRBD1 (6 bases). CDR1 and CDR2 (germline): KGHSH, LQKENI. V was clipped by 4 bases and J by 2 bases, with 9 bases between them. This CDR3 contains 13 residues. CDR3 DNA sequence: TGTGCCAGCTCACAGGGACATCCCTACGAGCAGTACTTC. This codes for CASSQGHPYEQYF. The entire variable domain, with the rest obtained from reference TRBV18 and TRBJ2-7, is as follows: NAGVMQNPRHLVRRRGQEARLRCSPMKGHSHVYWYRQLPEEGLKFMVYLQKENIIDESGMPKERFSAEFPKEGPSILRIQQVVRGDSAAYFCASSQGHPYEQYFGPGTRLTVT.

The rearrangement links TRBV27 to TRBJ2-1; perhaps TRBD2 as D (5 bases). CDR3 length: 15 residues. V lost 2 bases and J lost 10, with 18 bases in between. CDR1 is MNHEY and CDR2 is SMNVEV in the germline V gene (reference sequence). CDR3 sequence reads: CASSLMFEGSGEQFF. CDR3 sequence (DNA): TGTGCCAGCAGTTTAATGTTTGAGGGCTCCGGCGAGCAGTTCTTC.

Comment on this clone: This sample also contains other DNA sequences that code for the same CDR3. This chain links TRBV19 with TRBJ1-1, with D tentatively TRBD1 (5 bases). The CDR3 spans 13 residues. CDR1 LNHDA and CDR2 SQIVND come from the germline V gene (reference sequence). V was cut by 5 bases and J by 0 bases, with 7 bases left in between. Written as DNA, the CDR3 is TGTGCCAGTAGTGACAGACTGAACACTGAAGCTTTCTTT. It is translated as CASSDRLNTEAFF.

The V and J genes are TRBV7-7 and TRBJ1-1, with a weak D call TRBD1 (6 bases). With 5 bases removed from V and 0 bases from J, the gap between germline ends came to 19 bases. Germline V gene data show CDR1 as SSHAT and CDR2 as FNYEAQ (reference sequence). The CDR3 is 17 amino acids. The CDR3 DNA reads as TGTGCCAGCAGCGCCCCCTGGGGCCAGGGGATGAACACTGAAGCTTTCTTT. Protein product: CASSAPWGQGMNTEAFF.

This CDR3 reads CASSLTDRGNQPQHF. DNA for the CDR3: TGCGCCAGCAGCCTCACGGACAGGGGGAATCAGCCCCAGCATTTT. The gene calls are TRBV4-1 and TRBJ1-5; 10 bases agree with TRBD1. The CDR3 has 15 amino acids. V trimming: 4 bases; J trimming: 4 bases; junction bases outside the gene matches: 4. CDR1 is MGHRA and CDR2 is YSYEKL in the germline V gene.

The chain employs TRBV7-9 and TRBJ2-3; D could derive from TRBD1 or TRBD2 (6 bases each). The CDR3 sequence is 15 residues long. CDR1 is SEHNR and CDR2 is FQNEAQ in the germline V gene (reference sequence). The V and J ends lost 5 bases and 3 bases respectively, with 15 bases between them. The CDR3 coding sequence is TGTGCCAGCAGCACCAACCGGGGGCTTACAGATACGCAGTATTTT. Translation: CASSTNRGLTDTQYF.

The rearrangement joins TRBV4-3 to TRBJ1-1; D remains unclear. V dropped 1 base and J dropped 5 bases, with 14 bases sitting between them. The germline gives CDR1 LGHNA, CDR2 YSLEER. The CDR3 runs to 15 residues. CDR3 sequence (DNA): TGCGCCAGCAGCCAAGGCCCCGTTGTGGGGACTGAAGCTTTCTTT. Translation: CASSQGPVVGTEAFF.

The CDR3 here is CASSYSISTDTQYF. The CDR3 DNA reads as TGTGCCAGCAGTTACTCGATTAGCACAGATACGCAGTATTTT. The chain carries TRBV6-6 and TRBJ2-3; unclear D gene. The CDR3 is 14 amino acids. CDR1 and CDR2 from the germline V gene are MNHNY and SVGAGI (reference sequence). Trimming stripped 0 bases from V and 0 bases from J, with 4 bases between.

The chain recombines TRBV29-1 with TRBJ2-1; D call uncertain. The ends were cut back, 4 bases at V and 6 bases at J, with 19 bases in the middle. This CDR3 region has 15 residues. Germline CDR1 SQVTM, CDR2 ANQGSEA. The CDR3 region has the DNA TGCAGCGTTGTCCCCCCCCCTCCGAAGGGCAATGAGCAGTTCTTC. The encoded protein is CSVVPPPPKGNEQFF.

V usage is TRBV7-9 and J usage is TRBJ2-3; D ambiguous. Germline V gives CDR1 SEHNR, CDR2 FQNEAQ (reference sequence). The CDR3 spans 15 residues. V lost 5 bases, J lost 5 bases, and 17 bases lay in between. Here the CDR3 reads CASSPKARLGDTQYF. CDR3 in DNA: TGTGCCAGCAGCCCAAAGGCACGATTGGGAGATACGCAGTATTTT.

V usage is TRBV5-5 and J usage is TRBJ2-5; 8 bases match TRBD1. From germline, CDR1 is SGHKS and CDR2 YYEKEE (reference sequence). This CDR3 has 15 amino acids. Losses at the gene ends were 3 bases for V and 5 bases for J; bases not matched to a gene: 9. CDR3: CASSSQGALKETQYF. CDR3 in DNA: TGTGCCAGCAGCTCCCAGGGGGCGCTGAAGGAGACCCAGTACTTC.

J is TRBJ2-1 and V is TRBV6-6; D unresolved. The CDR3 is made up of 12 amino acids. The germline V gene has CDR1 MNHNY and CDR2 SVGAGI (reference sequence). Trimming shortened V by 6 bases and J by 6 bases, and 9 bases separated the two germline ends. The CDR3 nucleotides are TGTGCCAGCAGGGTACGGCCCAATGAGCAGTTCTTC. Protein sequence: CASRVRPNEQFF.

The chain links TRBV7-9 to TRBJ1-3, with D hard to call. The CDR3 contains 15 residues. The ends were cut back, 5 bases at V and 0 bases at J, with 11 bases in the middle. Per germline, CDR1 SEHNR and CDR2 FQNEAQ (reference sequence). CDR3 residues: CASSPDLSSGNTIYF. The DNA of the CDR3 is TGTGCCAGCAGCCCGGATCTCTCCTCTGGAAACACCATATATTTT.

The chain joins TRBV18 to TRBJ2-5; D perhaps matches TRBD2 (6 bases). Germline V gene sequence: CDR1 KGHSH, CDR2 LQKENI. The CDR3 contains 12 residues. V was shortened by 4 bases and J by 7 bases, with 10 bases between the two germline ends. CDR3 sequence reads: CASSRTGGTQYF. The CDR3 coding sequence is TGTGCCAGCTCACGGACCGGGGGGACCCAGTACTTC.